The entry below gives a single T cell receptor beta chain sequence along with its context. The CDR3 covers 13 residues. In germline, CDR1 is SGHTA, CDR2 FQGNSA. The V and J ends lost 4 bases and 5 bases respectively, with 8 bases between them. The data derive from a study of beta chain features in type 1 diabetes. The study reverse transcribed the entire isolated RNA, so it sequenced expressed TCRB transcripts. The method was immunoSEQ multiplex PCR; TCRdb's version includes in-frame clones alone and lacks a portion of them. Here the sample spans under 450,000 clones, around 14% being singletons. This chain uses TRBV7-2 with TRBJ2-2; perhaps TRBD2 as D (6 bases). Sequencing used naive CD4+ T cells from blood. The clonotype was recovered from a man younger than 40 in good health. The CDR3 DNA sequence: TGTGCCAGCAGCTCCGCGGGGACCGGGGAGCTGTTTTTT. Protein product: CASSSAGTGELFF.